The entry that follows covers one T cell receptor delta chain sequence. This clone is identified as medium-sized (0.01 to 0.1%). Its antigen specificity is not known. No qualities accompany the bases; no much larger clone lies one base away. Clipping removes 0 bases from V and 0 bases from J, with 9 as the unmatched junction base count. The germline V gene (reference sequence) supplies CDR1 TVYSNPD and CDR2 GDNSRS. Counted from cysteine to phenylalanine, this CDR3 has 16 amino acids. The retained sequence is limited to the CDR3, 48 bases, with the frame set at the first base. The data were obtained in a study of delta chains in infants with herpesvirus infections (dated 2023 in TCRdb). With regard to the full study: The study prospectively followed a Ugandan infant birth cohort from birth to characterize gammadelta T cell responses to primary cytomegalovirus (CMV) infection. A public fetal Vdelta1/Vgamma8 gammadelta TCR clonotype was searched for in infants infected with CMV after birth. gammadelta TCRs were sequenced from PBMC obtained from some 20 CMV-infected infants (one congenitally infected) and under 10 CMV-uninfected infants for whom sufficient sample was available. Infant blood samples were grouped into approximate age categories of 1.5, 4, 8 and 12 months. The previously published Belgian fetal and cord blood gammadelta TCR data were not generated in this cohort and were added only for comparison.

Infants were enrolled after their mothers, pregnant women receiving prenatal care in Kampala, Uganda, were recruited, and documentation of maternal HIV status was required. Families received weekly visits, and collection of infant clinical information, oral swabs and peripheral blood began at 6 weeks of age and continued every 4 months after that. Blood was drawn into heparin tubes, and PBMC were separated by Ficoll-Paque density gradient centrifugation and then cryopreserved. Here is what the overall study found, with its caveats: Presence of the public clonotype at levels below the detection limit might still occur in CMV-uninfected infants. Public-clonotype frequency among Vdelta1 cells appeared to correlate inversely with age at infection and decayed rapidly, seemingly not persisting beyond roughly 9 weeks. The public Vdelta1 clonotype was detected in about 20% of the 18 CMV-infected infants, namely three infected postnatally before 120 days of age and the congenitally infected infant. Detection of the public clonotype was limited to the first time point after infection, and the public clonotype was not found in uninfected infants or in infants infected after 120 days. A small sample size and the lack of race- or environment-matched controls were noted by the authors, because CMV is acquired by nearly all Ugandans before adulthood.

Preparation of the library involved RT-PCR. TCR cDNA was generated by reverse transcription of PBMC RNA with SuperScript II and gamma-chain- and delta-chain-specific primers. Purification of cDNA was performed with AMPure XP beads, after which the cDNA was amplified and indexed with Illumina adapters by means of the Nextera XT Index Kit. gammadelta TCR libraries were sequenced on an Illumina MiSeq with a V2 300-cycle kit. The authors processed their data as follows. Using MiXCR v2.1.12, CDR3 sequences were assembled, and reads were mapped onto D, J and V genes obtained from GenBank. VDJtools v1.2.1 was used to carry out repertoire analyses of the CDR3 clonotypes. TCRdb reprocessed the public reads with the caller CATT; rows with the same DNA were merged afterwards. Clone size and V and J calls follow TCRdb, not the original study. The sample has fewer than 1,500 delta-chain clones on record, 6.9% of them singletons. The ten biggest clones cover roughly 9.7% of the sample.

The V and J segments used are TRDV3 and TRDJ1; 8 central bases correspond to TRDD3. The material sequenced was peripheral blood, taken at time point 1 of longitudinal follow-up. This receptor was identified in a human donor who was a Ugandan infant, either HIV-exposed or HIV-unexposed (not recorded which). The DNA sequence is TGTGCCTTTAGGCTGGGGGAGAGCCCATACACCGATAAACTCATCTTT. Translated, this gives CAFRLGESPYTDKLIF.